This T cell receptor beta chain was profiled in a study of CD8 T cells in Susac syndrome. The authors carried out high-throughput sequencing of TCR beta. They applied it to CD8+ and CD4+ T cells obtained from blood. The multiple sclerosis control group was made up of treatment-naive patients with stable or active relapsing-remitting disease. RNA, at about 0.5 to 1 ug, was reverse transcribed with random hexamers. TCRdb passed the immunoSEQ multiplex PCR reads through MiXCR, listing each CDR3 protein once. The top ten hold approximately 0.09% of the sample, which has roughly 200,000 distinct CDR3 sequences, approximately 96% seen once. The TCR comes from a human donor with multiple sclerosis. The source material was CD4+ T cells from PBMCs.

CDR3 loop: CASSPTGVEQFF. Written as DNA, the CDR3 is TGTGCCAGCTCACCGACAGGGGTAGAGCAGTTCTTC. The gene calls are TRBV18 and TRBJ2-1; TRBD1 aligns across 8 bases. This CDR3 has 12 amino acids. CDR1 is KGHSH, CDR2 LQKENI, per germline. V was clipped by 3 bases and J by 10 bases; unmatched bases: 2.